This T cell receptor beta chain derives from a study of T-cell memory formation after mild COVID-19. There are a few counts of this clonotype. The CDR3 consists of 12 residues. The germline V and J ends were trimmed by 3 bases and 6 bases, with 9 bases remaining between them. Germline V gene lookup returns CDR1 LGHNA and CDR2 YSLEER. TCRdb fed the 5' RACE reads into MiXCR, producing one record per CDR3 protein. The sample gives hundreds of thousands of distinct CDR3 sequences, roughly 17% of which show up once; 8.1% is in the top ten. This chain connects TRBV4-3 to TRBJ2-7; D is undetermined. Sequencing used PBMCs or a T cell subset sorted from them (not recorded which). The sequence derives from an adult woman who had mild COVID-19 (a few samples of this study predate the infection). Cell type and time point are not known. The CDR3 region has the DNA TGCGCCAGCAGCCACACACAAAGCGAGCAGTACTTC. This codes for CASSHTQSEQYF.